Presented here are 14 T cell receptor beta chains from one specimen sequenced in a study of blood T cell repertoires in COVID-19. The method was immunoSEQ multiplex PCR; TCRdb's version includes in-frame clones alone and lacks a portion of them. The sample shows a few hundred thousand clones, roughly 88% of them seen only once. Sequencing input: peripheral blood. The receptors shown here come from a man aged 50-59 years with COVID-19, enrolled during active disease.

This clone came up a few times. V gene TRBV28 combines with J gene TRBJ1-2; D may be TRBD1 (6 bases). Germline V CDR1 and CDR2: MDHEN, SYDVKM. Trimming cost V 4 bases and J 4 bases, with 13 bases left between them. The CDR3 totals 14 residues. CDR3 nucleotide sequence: TGTGCCAGCAGTTGGCCGGGACAACTCTATGGCTACACCTTC. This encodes CASSWPGQLYGYTF.

The CDR3 coding sequence is TGTGCCAGCAGCCGTGGACAGGGGGCGGGGGAGCAGTACTTC. Protein product: CASSRGQGAGEQYF. The chain links TRBV7-9 to TRBJ2-7, with 11 bases fitting TRBD1. Germline CDR1 SEHNR, CDR2 FQNEAQ (reference sequence). V dropped 5 bases and J dropped 7; count of bases not matched to a gene: 7. The CDR3 runs 14 residues.

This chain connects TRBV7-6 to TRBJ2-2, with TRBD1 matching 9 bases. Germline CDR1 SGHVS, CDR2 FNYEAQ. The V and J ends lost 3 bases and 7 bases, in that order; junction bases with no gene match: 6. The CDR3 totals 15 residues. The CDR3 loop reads CASSLRTGENGELFF. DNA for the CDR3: TGTGCCAGCAGCTTGCGGACAGGGGAGAACGGGGAGCTGTTTTTT.

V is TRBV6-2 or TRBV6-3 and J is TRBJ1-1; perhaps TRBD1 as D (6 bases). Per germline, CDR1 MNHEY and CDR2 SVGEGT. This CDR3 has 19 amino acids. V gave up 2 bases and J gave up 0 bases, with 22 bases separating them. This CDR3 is CASSYIFRGPGTLNTEAFF. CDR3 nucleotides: TGTGCCAGCAGTTACATCTTCAGGGGCCCTGGGACCCTGAACACTGAAGCTTTCTTT.

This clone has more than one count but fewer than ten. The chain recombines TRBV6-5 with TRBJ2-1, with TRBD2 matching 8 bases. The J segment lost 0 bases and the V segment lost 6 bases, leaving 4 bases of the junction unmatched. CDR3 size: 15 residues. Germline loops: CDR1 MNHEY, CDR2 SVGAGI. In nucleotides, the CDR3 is TGTGCCAGCAGACGGGGGGGGAACTCCTACAATGAGCAGTTCTTC. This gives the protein CASRRGGNSYNEQFF.

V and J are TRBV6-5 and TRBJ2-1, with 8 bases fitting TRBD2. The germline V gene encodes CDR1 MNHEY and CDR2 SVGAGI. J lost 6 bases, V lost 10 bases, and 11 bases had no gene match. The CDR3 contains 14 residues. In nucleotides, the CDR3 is TGTGCCACTACCCGCGGGGGGCCCGGCAATGAGCAGTTCTTC. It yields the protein CATTRGGPGNEQFF.

CDR3 bases: TGTGCCACTTCCGACAGGCACCGATCCCAAGAGACCCAGTACTTC. Translating gives CATSDRHRSQETQYF. The rearrangement uses TRBV27 and TRBJ2-5; weak D call: TRBD1 (6 bases). Germline V gives CDR1 MNHEY, CDR2 SMNVEV (reference sequence). The CDR3 is 15 amino acids. V lost 10 bases to trimming and J lost 1 base, with 19 bases between them.

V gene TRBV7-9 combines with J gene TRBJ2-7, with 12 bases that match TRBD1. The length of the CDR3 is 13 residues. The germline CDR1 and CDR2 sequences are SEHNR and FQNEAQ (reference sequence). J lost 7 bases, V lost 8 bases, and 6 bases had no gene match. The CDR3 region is CASGGQGAGEQYF. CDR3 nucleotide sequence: TGTGCCAGCGGGGGACAGGGGGCCGGGGAGCAGTACTTC. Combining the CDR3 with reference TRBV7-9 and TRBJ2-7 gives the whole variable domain DTGVSQNPRHKITKRGQNVTFRCDPISEHNRLYWYRQTLGQGPEFLTYFQNEAQLEKSRLLSDRFSAERPKGSFSTLEIQRTEQGDSAMYLCASGGQGAGEQYFGPGTRLTVT.

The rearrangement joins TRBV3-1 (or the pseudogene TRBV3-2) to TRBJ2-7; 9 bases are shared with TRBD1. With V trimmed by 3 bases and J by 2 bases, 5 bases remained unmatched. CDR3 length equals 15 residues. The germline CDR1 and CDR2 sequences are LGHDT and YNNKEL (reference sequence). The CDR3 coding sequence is TGTGCCAGCAGCCAGAGGGGGACAGGGCCCTACGAGCAGTACTTC. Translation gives CASSQRGTGPYEQYF.

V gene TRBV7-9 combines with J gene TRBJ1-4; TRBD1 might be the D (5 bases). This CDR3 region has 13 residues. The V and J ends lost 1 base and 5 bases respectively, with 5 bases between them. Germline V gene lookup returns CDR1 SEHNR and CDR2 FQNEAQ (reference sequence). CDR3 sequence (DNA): TGTGCCAGCAGCTTAGGACAGAATGAAAAACTGTTTTTT. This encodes CASSLGQNEKLFF.

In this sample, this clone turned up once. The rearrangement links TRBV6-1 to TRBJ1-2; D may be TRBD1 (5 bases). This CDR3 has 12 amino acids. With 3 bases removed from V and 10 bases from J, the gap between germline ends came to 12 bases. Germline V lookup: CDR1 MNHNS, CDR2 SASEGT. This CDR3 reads CASSDRAGHYTF. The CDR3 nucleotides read TGTGCCAGCAGTGACAGGGCCGGCCACTACACCTTC.

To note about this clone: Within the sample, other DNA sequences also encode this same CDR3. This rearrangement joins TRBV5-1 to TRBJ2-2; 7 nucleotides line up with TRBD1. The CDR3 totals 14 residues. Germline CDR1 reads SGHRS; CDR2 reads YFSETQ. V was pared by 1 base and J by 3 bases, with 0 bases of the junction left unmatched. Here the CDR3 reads CASSLTGDTGELFF. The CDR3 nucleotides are TGCGCCAGCAGCTTGACAGGGGACACCGGGGAGCTGTTTTTT.

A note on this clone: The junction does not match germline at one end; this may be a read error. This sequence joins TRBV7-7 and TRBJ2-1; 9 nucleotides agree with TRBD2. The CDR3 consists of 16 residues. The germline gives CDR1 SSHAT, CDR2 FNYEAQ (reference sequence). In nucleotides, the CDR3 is TGTGCTAGCAGCCACCGACTAGCGGACTCCTACAATGAGCAGTTCTTC. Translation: CASSHRLADSYNEQFF.

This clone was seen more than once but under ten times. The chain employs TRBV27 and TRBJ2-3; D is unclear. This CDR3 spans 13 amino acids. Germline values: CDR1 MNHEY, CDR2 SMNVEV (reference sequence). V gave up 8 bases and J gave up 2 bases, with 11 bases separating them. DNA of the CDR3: TGTGCCAGCCGCGTGGGCAACACAGATACGCAGTATTTT. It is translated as CASRVGNTDTQYF.